Each of the 14 T cell receptor beta chains below was sequenced from the same sample in a study of T cells in Graves' hyperthyroidism and ophthalmopathy. Amplified regions were TCR beta CDR3 sequences from RNA transcripts. RT-PCR in the first round (using the HTBI primer set) targeted the TCR CDR3. One entry per CDR3 protein results from TCRdb running MiXCR on the multiplex PCR reads. Of 300,000 to 400,000 distinct CDR3 sequences in the sample, 11% to 15% were seen once. The material sequenced was blood. The source is a woman aged 55-70 years with Graves' hyperthyroidism.

This clonotype was counted at least ten times. The rearrangement links TRBV6-1 to TRBJ2-5; possibly TRBD1 for D (6 bases). Trimming took off 5 bases at V and 4 bases at J, with 23 bases between the two ends. The CDR3 runs 17 residues. CDR1 MNHNS and CDR2 SASEGT come from the germline V gene. The CDR3 loop reads CASSPGRGPLLGETQYF. The CDR3 region has the DNA TGTGCCAGCAGTCCTGGCAGGGGACCCCTTCTCGGAGAGACCCAGTACTTC.

This clonotype showed up many times. CDR3 in DNA: TGCGCCAGCAGCTTGGGGGTGAGGACTAGCTATGGGGAGCAGTACTTC. Encoded protein: CASSLGVRTSYGEQYF. V and J are TRBV5-1 and TRBJ2-7; 8 bases align to TRBD2. Trimming cost V 0 bases and J 7 bases; bases outside gene matches: 12. CDR3 length: 16 amino acids. CDR1 SGHRS and CDR2 YFSETQ come from the germline V gene.

This clonotype occurred many times. The rearrangement links TRBV7-6 to TRBJ2-7; 7 bases map to TRBD1. The V segment lost 4 bases and the J segment 7 bases; nucleotides outside the gene matches: 4. This CDR3 comprises 12 residues. Germline assignment: CDR1 SGHVS and CDR2 FNYEAQ. The CDR3 loop is CASSSTGFEQYF. CDR3 in DNA: TGTGCCAGCAGCTCGACAGGGTTTGAGCAGTACTTC.

This clonotype has just one count. With a much larger clone just one base away, this may be a read error. This sequence joins TRBV2 and TRBJ1-2; D may be TRBD1 (5 bases). The CDR3 sequence is 13 residues long. Trimming took off 7 bases at V and 6 bases at J, with 15 bases between the two ends. Germline CDR1 SNHLY, CDR2 FYNNEI. CDR3 protein: CASNTGRVDGYTF. DNA for the CDR3: TGTGCCAGCAATACGGGCAGGGTGGATGGCTACACCTTC.

The J gene is TRBJ1-3, the V gene TRBV28, with TRBD1 as a possible D gene (6 bases). The CDR3 sequence is 13 residues long. Trimming removed 6 bases from V and 5 bases from J, with 11 bases in between. CDR1 is MDHEN and CDR2 is SYDVKM in the germline V gene. The CDR3 DNA reads TGTGCCAGCAGATTCCAGGGGCGAAACACCATATATTTT. Translated, it gives CASRFQGRNTIYF.

This clonotype was counted a few times. The chain carries TRBV2 and TRBJ1-6; D gene ambiguous. Deletions cut 5 bases from V and 4 bases from J, with 6 bases between. Germline loops: CDR1 SNHLY, CDR2 FYNNEI. The CDR3 sequence is 13 residues long. In DNA form, the CDR3 reads TGTGCCAGCAGTAGGCGATATAATTCACCCCTCCACTTT. Encoded protein: CASSRRYNSPLHF.

This clonotype was recorded only once. Relative to the germline gene, one junction end is altered; a read error may explain this. The chain has TRBV20-1 and TRBJ1-6; no clear D. CDR1 is DFQATT and CDR2 is SNEGSKA in the germline V gene (reference sequence). The CDR3 contains 13 residues. CDR3 sequence (DNA): TGCAGTGCTAAAGGTCCCCAAAATTCACCCCCCCACTTT. This translates into CSAKGPQNSPPHF.

This clonotype has only a few counts. V gene TRBV20-1 combines with J gene TRBJ2-1; TRBD2 might be the D (5 bases). CDR1 DFQATT and CDR2 SNEGSKA come from the germline V gene (reference sequence). The V end was cut by 6 bases, the J end by 0 bases, with 30 bases between. This CDR3 contains 20 residues. CDR3 sequence (DNA): TGCAGTGCCCCAACCAGCCGGGCGCCCGGGCGGGCGAGCTCCTACAATGAGCAGTTCTTC. Its translation: CSAPTSRAPGRASSYNEQFF.

This clonotype was observed at least ten times. The chain carries TRBV5-1 and TRBJ2-3; 8 nucleotides align to TRBD2. Losses at the gene ends were 1 base for V and 2 bases for J; bases not matched to a gene: 9. The germline CDR1 and CDR2 sequences are SGHRS and YFSETQ. The CDR3 spans 17 residues. CDR3 DNA sequence: TGCGCCAGCAGCTTGCTCTCTCGCGGGAGGTCCACAGATACGCAGTATTTT. It encodes CASSLLSRGRSTDTQYF.

This clonotype was counted a few times. The chain uses TRBV25-1 and TRBJ2-4; D ambiguous. The CDR3 is 15 residues long. Germline-derived CDR1 and CDR2 are MGHDK and SYGVNS. Between the trimmed V and J ends, which lost 3 bases and 0 bases, there was a span of 9 bases. CDR3 coding DNA: TGTGCCAGCAGTGACCCGAGGACAGCCAAAAACATTCAGTACTTC. It codes for CASSDPRTAKNIQYF. Variable domain in full (rest from reference TRBV25-1 and TRBJ2-4): EADIYQTPRYLVIGTGKKITLECSQTMGHDKMYWYQQDPGMELHLIHYSYGVNSTEKGDLSSESTVSRIRTEHFPLTLESARPSHTSQYLCASSDPRTAKNIQYFGAGTRLSVL.

This clonotype was picked up a small number of times. The chain is built from TRBV29-1 and TRBJ2-5, with D unresolved. The V and J ends lost 6 bases and 5 bases respectively, with 7 bases between them. The CDR3 contains 10 residues. CDR1 is SQVTM and CDR2 is ANQGSEA in the germline V gene. Written as DNA, the CDR3 is TGCAGCGTAGAGGCGGAGACCCAGTACTTC. Translated: CSVEAETQYF.

The table lists this clonotype with many counts. The rearrangement joins TRBV2 to TRBJ2-7, with TRBD1 matching over 9 bases. With V trimmed by 4 bases and J by 2 bases, 12 bases remained unmatched. CDR1 and CDR2 (germline): SNHLY, FYNNEI. CDR3 length equals 17 residues. The CDR3 DNA is TGTGCCAGCAGTGTTCAGACCGGGACAGGGAACCCCTACGAGCAGTACTTC. This sequence encodes CASSVQTGTGNPYEQYF.

This clonotype was picked up many times. The J gene is TRBJ2-5, the V gene TRBV5-1, with 10 positions matching TRBD2. Looked up from germline, CDR1 is SGHRS and CDR2 is YFSETQ. V trimming: 1 base; J trimming: 2 bases; junction bases outside the gene matches: 5. The CDR3 sequence is 16 residues long. The CDR3 sequence is CASSLRTSGPQETQYF. The CDR3 DNA sequence: TGCGCCAGCAGCTTGAGGACTAGCGGACCTCAAGAGACCCAGTACTTC.

There are many counts of this clonotype. The rearrangement uses TRBV20-1 and TRBJ1-5; 8 bases match TRBD1. Looked up from germline, CDR1 is DFQATT and CDR2 is SNEGSKA (reference sequence). Trimming took 6 bases from V and 6 from J; bases not matched to a gene: 19. The CDR3 contains 17 residues. The CDR3 DNA sequence: TGCAGTGCGCCAAGAACACCGGACTCAGGGGGCCTTCAGCCCCAGCATTTT. This translates into CSAPRTPDSGGLQPQHF.